The 5 T cell receptor beta chains given below trace back to one sample, sequenced in a study of T cells in Graves' hyperthyroidism and ophthalmopathy. There were TCR beta CDR3 regions amplified from RNA transcripts. In the first-round RT-PCR of the TCR CDR3, the HTBI primer set was used. TCRdb itself ran the multiplex PCR reads through MiXCR, one entry per CDR3 protein. The table lists over 150,000 distinct CDR3 sequences, about a sixth of them singletons. The sample comprised blood. All receptors derive from a woman between 50 and 59 years old with Graves' hyperthyroidism.

The chain is built from TRBV6-2 or TRBV6-3 and TRBJ2-5; TRBD2 aligns across 8 bases. CDR1 and CDR2 from the germline V gene are MNHEY and SVGEGT. The CDR3 covers 15 residues. Unmatched junction bases numbered 5, after V lost 2 bases and J lost 3 bases. The CDR3 DNA is TGTGCCAGCAGTTACGGATTCGGGAGGGAAGAGACCCAGTACTTC. Amino acids: CASSYGFGREETQYF.

For this clonotype: Possible read error: a much larger clone is one base away. V usage is TRBV7-9 and J usage is TRBJ2-1; the D is unclear. CDR3 length equals 13 residues. In germline, CDR1 is SEHNR, CDR2 FQNEAQ (reference sequence). The CDR3 sequence is CTSSVSVGTEQFF. The CDR3 coding sequence is TGTACCAGCAGCGTCAGTGTCGGTACTGAGCAGTTCTTC.

This clonotype appeared many times. V usage is TRBV20-1 and J usage is TRBJ2-1, with 10 nucleotides matching TRBD2. CDR3 length equals 17 residues. J lost 4 bases, V lost 1 base, and 10 bases had no gene match. Germline V lookup: CDR1 DFQATT, CDR2 SNEGSKA (reference sequence). Here the CDR3 reads CSARGEDPSGGYNEQFF. The CDR3 bases are TGCAGTGCTAGAGGTGAAGACCCTAGCGGGGGTTACAATGAGCAGTTCTTC.

The sample holds a few counts of this clonotype. The chain recombines TRBV4-1 with TRBJ1-2, with D possibly being TRBD1 (5 bases). The germline V gene encodes CDR1 MGHRA and CDR2 YSYEKL. The CDR3 has 16 residues. The ends were cut back, 1 base at V and 3 bases at J, with 15 bases in the middle. The chain's CDR3 is CASSQVFGASDYGYTF. CDR3 nucleotide sequence: TGCGCCAGCAGCCAAGTTTTTGGGGCCTCAGACTATGGCTACACCTTC.

As concerns this clonotype: This may stem from a read error, because a much larger clone lies one nucleotide away. The CDR3 bases are TGTGCCAGCAGTTTAACCAATTTTGAGCAGTACTTC. Encoded protein: CASSLTNFEQYF. J is TRBJ2-7 and V is TRBV28; D gene ambiguous. CDR3 size: 12 residues. Germline V gene sequence: CDR1 MDHEN, CDR2 SYDVKM. V gave up 2 bases and J gave up 7 bases, with 9 bases separating them. Full variable domain (outside the CDR3, taken from reference TRBV28 and TRBJ2-7): DVKVTQSSRYLVKRTGEKVFLECVQDMDHENMFWYRQDPGLGLRLIYFSYDVKMKEKGDIPEGYSVSREKKERFSLILESASTNQTSMYLCASSLTNFEQYFGPGTRLTVT.